Below are 19 T cell receptor beta chains sequenced from a single sample in a study of T-cell reconstitution after alpha-beta-depleted transplantation in children. Unique molecular identifiers were used to barcode this TCRbeta library. TCRdb reanalysed the PCR reads using MiXCR and keeps one entry per CDR3 protein. The sample shows around 600,000 distinct CDR3 sequences, about 10% of them seen only once. Sequences were derived from PBMCs from the stem cell graft donor, sampled from the stem cell graft. These receptors all come from a human donor who donated a stem cell graft to a child with acute myeloid leukemia.

Comments on this clonotype: A junction end diverges from the germline sequence, so it may reflect a read error. V and J are TRBV20-1 and TRBJ2-7; 7 nucleotides align to TRBD2. The length of the CDR3 is 17 residues. Germline values: CDR1 DFQATT, CDR2 SNEGSKA (reference sequence). The DNA of the CDR3 is TGCTGTGCTAGGACCGTTACCGGTGGCGGGGGTTCCTACGAGCAGTACTTC. Its translation: CCARTVTGGGGSYEQYF.

DNA of the CDR3: TGTGCCAGCAGTGAGGACAGGGTGAATGAGCAGTTCTTC. Translating gives CASSEDRVNEQFF. This sequence joins TRBV6-1 and TRBJ2-1; 8 nucleotides align to TRBD1. The trim removed 3 bases at V and 7 bases at J, leaving 2 bases unmatched. CDR3 length: 13 amino acids. The V gene's germline CDR1 is MNHNS and CDR2 SASEGT.

This clonotype was observed a handful of times. This CDR3 reads CASSQGTGGYTF. The DNA for the CDR3 is TGTGCCAGCAGCCAAGGGACGGGCGGCTACACCTTC. The chain joins TRBV3-1 to TRBJ1-2; no firm D call. The CDR3 contains 12 residues. Trimming removed 1 base at V and 8 bases at J, with 8 bases between. Germline V lookup: CDR1 LGHDT, CDR2 YNNKEL (reference sequence).

This chain uses TRBV7-2 with TRBJ2-2, with D unclear. Trimming cost V 1 base and J 3 bases, with 3 bases left between them. This CDR3 has 13 amino acids. Per the germline V gene, CDR1 is SGHTA and CDR2 is FQGNSA. The CDR3 spells CASSLVHTGELFF. The CDR3, as DNA: TGTGCCAGCAGCTTAGTACACACCGGGGAGCTGTTTTTT. Full variable domain (rest looked up from reference TRBV7-2 and TRBJ2-2): GAGVSQSPSNKVTEKGKDVELRCDPISGHTALYWYRQSLGQGLEFLIYFQGNSAPDKSGLPSDRFSAERTGGSVSTLTIQRTQQEDSAVYLCASSLVHTGELFFGEGSRLTVL.

This clonotype was counted only a few times. The chain couples TRBV5-1 to TRBJ2-1, with 9 bases matching TRBD2. The ends lost 0 bases at V and 7 bases at J; junction bases unmatched: 8. The germline CDR1 and CDR2 sequences are SGHRS and YFSETQ. This CDR3 is built from 16 residues. The CDR3 DNA reads as TGCGCCAGCAGCTTGGGACTAGCGGAAATCCGGAATGAGCAGTTCTTC. It yields the protein CASSLGLAEIRNEQFF.

For this clonotype: One junction end disagrees with the germline gene, perhaps due to a read error. The chain combines TRBV20-1 with TRBJ2-4, with 9 nucleotides matching TRBD2. CDR1 and CDR2 from the germline V gene are DFQATT and SNEGSKA (reference sequence). This CDR3 has 15 amino acids. The CDR3 sequence is CCARYPEKRGVIQYF. The CDR3 DNA reads as TGCTGTGCTAGATACCCAGAAAAGCGGGGGGTCATTCAGTACTTC.

This clonotype was seen ten or more times. This chain uses TRBV7-2 with TRBJ1-6, with D unresolved. V was clipped by 2 bases and J by 8 bases, with 7 bases between them. Per germline, CDR1 SGHTA and CDR2 FQGNSA. There are 13 residues in the CDR3. CDR3 residues: CASSLSMDSPLHF. The CDR3 DNA reads as TGTGCCAGCAGCTTATCCATGGATTCACCCCTCCACTTT.

This CDR3 reads CSARNQLRGDTGELFF. CDR3 in DNA: TGCAGTGCTAGAAATCAGCTCCGGGGAGATACCGGGGAGCTGTTTTTT. The chain uses TRBV20-1 and TRBJ2-2; the D gene is possibly TRBD2 (5 bases). V was clipped by 2 bases and J by 5 bases, with 18 bases between them. The germline V gene encodes CDR1 DFQATT and CDR2 SNEGSKA (reference sequence). The CDR3 is 16 amino acids.

With regard to this clonotype: The junction departs from germline at one end; a sequencing error may be responsible. CDR3 amino acids: CASSLAGQSYEQYF. The CDR3, as DNA: TGTGCCAGCAGCCTAGCGGGACAGTCCTACGAGCAGTACTTC. The J gene is TRBJ2-7, the V gene TRBV7-9, with 9 nucleotides matching TRBD2. The CDR3 extends over 14 amino acids. From germline, CDR1 is SEHNR and CDR2 FQNEAQ (reference sequence).

This clonotype appeared many times. V gene TRBV7-9 combines with J gene TRBJ1-6; D may be TRBD1 (6 bases). The V end was cut by 10 bases, the J end by 7 bases, with 17 bases between. The CDR3 is 14 amino acids. Germline V gene sequence: CDR1 SEHNR, CDR2 FQNEAQ (reference sequence). The CDR3 sequence: CAIPGQGKNSPLHF. CDR3 sequence (DNA): TGTGCCATACCGGGACAAGGGAAGAATTCACCCCTCCACTTT.

The gene calls are TRBV7-9 and TRBJ2-7, with D possibly matching TRBD1 (6 bases). CDR1 SEHNR and CDR2 FQNEAQ come from the germline V gene (reference sequence). Trimming cost V 5 bases and J 0 bases, with 14 bases left between them. The CDR3 is made up of 15 amino acids. CDR3 sequence (DNA): TGTGCCAGCAGCGACCGGGACACAATCTCCTACGAGCAGTACTTC. Residues: CASSDRDTISYEQYF.

This clonotype has a count of ten or more. The chain is built from TRBV5-1 and TRBJ2-1, with D tentatively TRBD1 or TRBD2 (5 bases each). CDR3 length: 15 amino acids. V lost 0 bases to trimming and J lost 6 bases, with 13 bases between them. Germline V gene data show CDR1 as SGHRS and CDR2 as YFSETQ. As DNA, the CDR3 is TGCGCCAGCAGCTTGGTGACGGGGCCCCGCAATGAGCAGTTCTTC. Amino acids: CASSLVTGPRNEQFF. Full variable domain (remainder filled in from reference TRBV5-1 and TRBJ2-1): KAGVTQTPRYLIKTRGQQVTLSCSPISGHRSVSWYQQTPGQGLQFLFEYFSETQRNKGNFPGRFSGRQFSNSRSEMNVSTLELGDSALYLCASSLVTGPRNEQFFGPGTRLTVL.

This clonotype has only a few counts. The gene calls are TRBV12-3 or TRBV12-4 and TRBJ1-5; D might be TRBD1 (5 bases). The CDR3 length is 15 residues. V lost 7 bases to trimming and J lost 3 bases, with 16 bases between them. This chain's CDR3 is CASKASREFNQPQHF. The CDR3 bases are TGTGCCAGCAAAGCCTCCAGGGAATTCAATCAGCCCCAGCATTTT.

This chain uses TRBV20-1 with TRBJ2-5, with TRBD1 identical over 9 bases. This CDR3 comprises 16 residues. CDR1 is DFQATT, CDR2 SNEGSKA, per germline (reference sequence). V lost 5 bases and J lost 2; bases outside the gene matches: 12. The CDR3, as DNA: TGCAGTGCTCAGAGGGGCCCGGGACAGGGACAAGAGACCCAGTACTTC. Protein product: CSAQRGPGQGQETQYF.

A single count supports this clonotype. The chain uses TRBV20-1 and TRBJ2-7, with TRBD2 matching 10 bases. The CDR3 consists of 13 residues. V lost 2 bases and J lost 6; bases outside the gene matches: 4. CDR1 is DFQATT, CDR2 SNEGSKA, per germline (reference sequence). CDR3 sequence reads: CSARLAGVREQYF. CDR3 in DNA: TGCAGTGCTAGACTAGCGGGAGTCCGCGAGCAGTACTTC.

This clonotype was seen many times. The rearrangement uses TRBV10-3 and TRBJ2-3; tentatively, D is TRBD1 (6 bases). Germline loops: CDR1 ENHRY, CDR2 SYGVKD. The CDR3 extends over 14 amino acids. V lost 8 bases and J 2 bases, leaving 14 bases between the germline ends. CDR3 loop: CAISAGAYTDTQYF. In DNA, the CDR3 is TGTGCCATCTCCGCAGGGGCGTACACAGATACGCAGTATTTT.

This clonotype occurred many times. V and J are TRBV11-1 and TRBJ2-1; possibly TRBD2 for D (5 bases). The CDR3 has 14 amino acids. V gave up 1 base and J gave up 8 bases, with 12 bases separating them. Germline loops: CDR1 SGHAT, CDR2 FQDESV (reference sequence). CDR3 in amino acids: CASSLVKAVDEQFF. The CDR3 DNA reads TGTGCCAGCAGCTTAGTAAAAGCGGTGGATGAGCAGTTCTTC.

This clonotype was recorded at least ten times. This chain links TRBV20-1 with TRBJ2-2; TRBD1 aligns across 7 bases. Germline loops: CDR1 DFQATT, CDR2 SNEGSKA (reference sequence). V shed 2 bases and J 6 bases; nucleotides not matched to a gene: 9. The CDR3 extends over 15 amino acids. The CDR3 region is CSARRRQGGAGELFF. The DNA of the CDR3 is TGCAGTGCTAGAAGGCGACAGGGTGGGGCCGGGGAGCTGTTTTTT.

This clonotype was recorded at least ten times. This chain joins TRBV29-1 and TRBJ1-4; 8 bases agree with TRBD1. Trimming removed 5 bases from V and 7 bases from J; junction bases left unmatched: 9. Germline CDR1 is SQVTM and CDR2 is ANQGSEA. The CDR3 runs 14 residues. The CDR3 nucleotides are TGCAGCGTTCTGACCCAGGGGGCAGGTGAAAAACTGTTTTTT. Translating it yields CSVLTQGAGEKLFF.